Below are 23 T cell receptor beta chains sequenced from a single sample in a study of shared clonotypes between healthy human individuals. The repertoire was sequenced with immunoSEQ multiplex PCR; TCRdb's copy has only in-frame clones and lacks some. This repertoire shows under 1 million clones, approximately 96% found once; its top ten account for around 0.21%. Selected positively for CCR7 and CD45RO-negative, naive CD8 cells excluded terminally differentiated effector memory CD45RA+ cells. What was sequenced was naive CD8+ T cells sorted from blood. These receptors were collected from a man aged 30-40 years in good health.

The chain has TRBV14 and TRBJ1-2, with D unclear. The germline gives CDR1 SGHDN, CDR2 FVKESK. This CDR3 contains 15 residues. V was clipped by 2 bases and J by 8 bases, with 18 bases between them. CDR3 protein: CASSQFRMDKRGYTF. CDR3 coding DNA: TGTGCCAGCAGCCAATTCCGGATGGATAAGAGAGGCTACACCTTC.

This rearrangement joins TRBV5-8 to TRBJ2-7; TRBD1 matches at 7 bases. The CDR3 length is 16 residues. The germline V gene encodes CDR1 SGHTS and CDR2 YDEGEE. Germline trimming cut 4 bases from V and 4 bases from J; bases unmatched to any gene: 14. CDR3 sequence (DNA): TGTGCCAGCAGCCCTCCCACGGGACAGTCGCCTTACGAGCAGTACTTC. This sequence encodes CASSPPTGQSPYEQYF.

V is TRBV7-8 and J is TRBJ2-6; TRBD1 matches at 8 bases. The CDR3 covers 15 residues. The germline V gene has CDR1 SGHVS and CDR2 FQNEAQ. Trimming at V came to 5 bases and at J to 11 bases, leaving 11 bases not matched to a gene. The DNA of the CDR3 is TGTGCCAGCAGCCCCCGGGACAGGAACCTTTACGTCCTGACTTTC. Its protein product is CASSPRDRNLYVLTF. Full variable domain (missing parts from reference TRBV7-8 and TRBJ2-6): GAGVSQSPRYKVAKRGQDVALRCDPISGHVSLFWYQQALGQGPEFLTYFQNEAQLDKSGLPSDRFFAERPEGSVSTLKIQRTQQEDSAVYLCASSPRDRNLYVLTFGAGSRLTVL.

The V and J genes are TRBV9 and TRBJ1-3, with D tentatively TRBD1 (6 bases). The CDR3 has 17 amino acids. V lost 4 bases, J lost 4 bases, and 21 bases lay in between. Germline V gene sequence: CDR1 SGDLS, CDR2 YYNGEE. DNA for the CDR3: TGTGCCAGCAGCCAACATGACAGGTCCCTCGTAGGAAACACCATATATTTT. Amino acid sequence: CASSQHDRSLVGNTIYF. Full variable domain (outside the CDR3, taken from reference TRBV9 and TRBJ1-3): DSGVTQTPKHLITATGQRVTLRCSPRSGDLSVYWYQQSLDQGLQFLIQYYNGEERAKGNILERFSAQQFPDLHSELNLSSLELGDSALYFCASSQHDRSLVGNTIYFGEGSWLTVV.

The rearrangement joins TRBV29-1 to TRBJ2-1; TRBD1 aligns across 7 bases. The J segment lost 5 bases and the V segment lost 3 bases, leaving 10 bases of the junction unmatched. Germline V gene data show CDR1 as SQVTM and CDR2 as ANQGSEA. The CDR3 has 15 residues. The CDR3 here is CSVEPRGRGHNEQFF. The CDR3 DNA is TGCAGCGTTGAGCCTAGGGGGCGCGGTCACAATGAGCAGTTCTTC.

On this clone itself: Other DNA sequences in this specimen translate into the identical CDR3. The CDR3 DNA reads as TGTGCCAGCAGCGTAGAAGGGAGCACAGATACGCAGTATTTT. Encoded protein: CASSVEGSTDTQYF. V gene TRBV9 combines with J gene TRBJ2-3; D gene uncertain. The CDR3 is 14 residues long. Trimming removed 0 bases at V and 0 bases at J, with 5 bases between. Per the germline V gene, CDR1 is SGDLS and CDR2 is YYNGEE.

The chain combines TRBV9 with TRBJ2-5; tentatively, D is TRBD2 (6 bases). The CDR3 has 14 residues. CDR1 and CDR2 from the germline V gene are SGDLS and YYNGEE. V lost 4 bases and J 0 bases, leaving 10 bases between the germline ends. DNA for the CDR3: TGTGCCAGCAGCCGCTGGGGGGACCAAGAGACCCAGTACTTC. Translation gives CASSRWGDQETQYF.

This chain links TRBV27 with TRBJ2-3, with 11 bases matching TRBD2. The CDR3 is 17 residues long. With V trimmed by 4 bases and J by 2 bases, 8 bases remained unmatched. CDR1 and CDR2 from the germline V gene are MNHEY and SMNVEV (reference sequence). For the CDR3, the DNA is TGTGCCAGCAGTTCATCAAAGACTAGCGGGATCACAGATACGCAGTATTTT. Translated: CASSSSKTSGITDTQYF.

This chain uses TRBV28 with TRBJ2-7; D is ambiguous. CDR3 size: 14 residues. Germline lookup yields CDR1 MDHEN and CDR2 SYDVKM. V lost 5 bases and J lost 3, with 14 bases in between. The CDR3 sequence: CASSPMGRGYEQYF. CDR3 bases: TGTGCCAGCAGTCCAATGGGTAGAGGCTACGAGCAGTACTTC. The whole variable domain, remainder taken from reference TRBV28 and TRBJ2-7, is DVKVTQSSRYLVKRTGEKVFLECVQDMDHENMFWYRQDPGLGLRLIYFSYDVKMKEKGDIPEGYSVSREKKERFSLILESASTNQTSMYLCASSPMGRGYEQYFGPGTRLTVT.

This rearrangement joins TRBV29-1 to TRBJ1-2; TRBD1 agrees at 9 bases. Germline V gene lookup returns CDR1 SQVTM and CDR2 ANQGSEA. The CDR3 loop spans 14 amino acids. Trimming cost V 7 bases and J 3 bases; bases outside gene matches: 9. The CDR3 nucleotides are TGCAGCGGACGGCTAGGACAGGGGCACTATGGCTACACCTTC. This encodes CSGRLGQGHYGYTF.

The chain is built from TRBV7-2 and TRBJ2-3; D is uncertain. Trimming removed 5 bases from V and 4 bases from J, with 10 bases in between. CDR1 and CDR2 (germline): SGHTA, FQGNSA. This CDR3 spans 13 amino acids. The CDR3, as DNA: TGTGCCAGCAGCCAATCCGGTCCAGATACGCAGTATTTT. Translated: CASSQSGPDTQYF. Filled out from reference TRBV7-2 and TRBJ2-3, the complete variable domain reads GAGVSQSPSNKVTEKGKDVELRCDPISGHTALYWYRQSLGQGLEFLIYFQGNSAPDKSGLPSDRFSAERTGGSVSTLTIQRTQQEDSAVYLCASSQSGPDTQYFGPGTRLTVL.

The chain has TRBV4-2 and TRBJ2-1, with 10 nucleotides matching TRBD2. CDR1 is LGHNA and CDR2 is YNFKEQ in the germline V gene. The CDR3 contains 15 residues. The V and J ends lost 3 bases and 7 bases, in that order; junction bases with no gene match: 6. The CDR3 region has the DNA TGTGCCAGCAGCCACCAAGGGGGACTAGCGAATGAGCAGTTCTTC. As protein: CASSHQGGLANEQFF.

The V gene is TRBV4-3, the J gene TRBJ2-7; D not certain. V dropped 1 base and J dropped 6 bases, with 16 bases sitting between them. This CDR3 has 15 residues. Germline V gene data show CDR1 as LGHNA and CDR2 as YSLEER. CDR3 nucleotides: TGCGCCAGCAGCCAAGCTATAGGACCATGGAGCGAGCAGTACTTC. Protein: CASSQAIGPWSEQYF.

The count of this clone is one. The rearrangement uses TRBV2 and TRBJ2-2; D not resolved. V was clipped by 8 bases and J by 4 bases, with 14 bases between them. Germline CDR1 reads SNHLY; CDR2 reads FYNNEI. The length of the CDR3 is 14 residues. The CDR3 DNA reads as TGTGCCAGCCGACCAAGGGAAGGCACCGGGGAGCTGTTTTTT. Its translation is CASRPREGTGELFF.

The rearrangement joins TRBV9 to TRBJ1-5; D gene ambiguous. From germline, CDR1 is SGDLS and CDR2 YYNGEE. Trimming left V 5 bases short and J 0 bases short, with 12 bases between. This CDR3 has 15 residues. CDR3 loop: CASSGDAYSNQPQHF. The DNA for the CDR3 is TGTGCCAGCAGTGGAGACGCATATAGCAATCAGCCCCAGCATTTT.

The V call is TRBV4-1, the J call TRBJ2-7; no firm D call. Germline CDR1 MGHRA, CDR2 YSYEKL. V shed 3 bases and J shed 0 bases, with 12 bases lying between them. This CDR3 is built from 15 residues. CDR3 sequence: CASSHRDTISYEQYF. In nucleotides, the CDR3 is TGCGCCAGCAGCCACCGAGACACAATCTCCTACGAGCAGTACTTC.

This chain links TRBV27 with TRBJ1-5; D is undetermined. The germline CDR1 and CDR2 sequences are MNHEY and SMNVEV (reference sequence). This CDR3 spans 14 amino acids. The V end lost 8 bases, the J end lost 0 bases, and 11 bases lay between the germline ends. DNA for the CDR3: TGTGCCAGCCGCCTACTTTATAGCAATCAGCCCCAGCATTTT. This encodes CASRLLYSNQPQHF.

The V gene is TRBV2, the J gene TRBJ2-3, with D perhaps matching TRBD2 (5 bases). This CDR3 contains 13 residues. Per the germline V gene, CDR1 is SNHLY and CDR2 is FYNNEI. The germline V and J ends were trimmed by 4 bases and 4 bases, with 9 bases remaining between them. The CDR3 DNA reads TGTGCCAGCAGTGGGGGAGTCGCAGATACGCAGTATTTT. It yields the protein CASSGGVADTQYF. Based on the CDR3 plus reference TRBV2 and TRBJ2-3, the full variable domain is EPEVTQTPSHQVTQMGQEVILRCVPISNHLYFYWYRQILGQKVEFLVSFYNNEISEKSEIFDDQFSVERPDGSNFTLKIRSTKLEDSAMYFCASSGGVADTQYFGPGTRLTVL.

The chain has TRBV10-3 and TRBJ2-7, with D possibly matching TRBD1 (5 bases). With 2 bases removed from V and 4 bases from J, the gap between germline ends came to 15 bases. The CDR3 extends over 15 amino acids. Germline CDR1 is ENHRY and CDR2 is SYGVKD. The CDR3 reads CAISERAGPSYEQYF. CDR3 DNA: TGTGCCATCAGTGAGCGGGCAGGGCCGAGTTACGAGCAGTACTTC.

The V and J genes are TRBV4-2 and TRBJ2-7; TRBD2 agrees at 7 bases. The CDR3 runs 16 residues. After removal of 1 base from V and 3 bases from J, the junction contained 9 bases not matched to a gene. Germline V CDR1 and CDR2: LGHNA, YNFKEQ. The CDR3 sequence: CASSQARLAANYEQYF. CDR3 DNA sequence: TGTGCCAGCAGCCAAGCGCGCCTAGCGGCAAACTACGAGCAGTACTTC.

V usage is TRBV19 and J usage is TRBJ1-1; D uncertain. CDR1 is LNHDA, CDR2 SQIVND, per germline (reference sequence). The CDR3 is 15 residues long. The V and J ends lost 5 bases and 0 bases respectively, with 13 bases between them. Here the CDR3 DNA reads TGTGCCAGTAGTCCCTCCCACACCATGAACACTGAAGCTTTCTTT. Protein sequence: CASSPSHTMNTEAFF.

This chain joins TRBV14 and TRBJ1-1; no definite D call. Germline CDR1 is SGHDN and CDR2 is FVKESK. The CDR3 consists of 14 residues. Trimming removed 4 bases at V and 5 bases at J, with 14 bases between. CDR3 bases: TGTGCCAGCAGCCGGGGTTCTGCGAGGACTGAAGCTTTCTTT. This sequence encodes CASSRGSARTEAFF.

The J gene is TRBJ2-7, the V gene TRBV4-1; TRBD1 aligns across 9 bases. Trimming removed 1 base from V and 0 bases from J; junction bases left unmatched: 4. In germline, CDR1 is MGHRA, CDR2 YSYEKL. The CDR3 totals 16 residues. CDR3 DNA sequence: TGCGCCAGCAGCCAAGGACAGGGGGGCAGCTCCTACGAGCAGTACTTC. Protein sequence: CASSQGQGGSSYEQYF.